This T cell receptor beta chain was recovered during a study of T cells in Graves' hyperthyroidism and ophthalmopathy. At the level of the study: Peripheral blood samples were taken at initial diagnosis, prior to any treatment.

Patients were excluded for uncontrolled infection, other autoimmune disease, pregnancy or lactation. About 10 ml of fresh peripheral blood supplied the PBMCs. Amplification yielded TCR beta CDR3 regions, with RNA transcripts as the source. TCR CDR3 regions were first amplified by RT-PCR with HTBI primers. One entry per CDR3 protein results from TCRdb running MiXCR on the multiplex PCR reads. The data show approximately 530,000 distinct CDR3 sequences, approximately 15% seen once. This clonotype was picked up many times. Antigen specificity is unknown. Study-wide results and limits: Most thyroid clonotypes that were expanded above 0.001 also turned up in blood.

This CDR3 is 13 amino acids long. The germline CDR1 and CDR2 sequences are MDHEN and SYDVKM. V gave up 9 bases and J gave up 4 bases, with 13 bases separating them. The chain links TRBV28 to TRBJ1-5; no clear D gene. Specimen: blood. The clonotype originates from a young woman with Graves' hyperthyroidism. CDR3 sequence (DNA): TGTGCCAGTCAGGACCGAGGGAATCAGCCCCAGCATTTT. Protein product: CASQDRGNQPQHF. Complete variable domain (other parts from reference TRBV28 and TRBJ1-5): DVKVTQSSRYLVKRTGEKVFLECVQDMDHENMFWYRQDPGLGLRLIYFSYDVKMKEKGDIPEGYSVSREKKERFSLILESASTNQTSMYLCASQDRGNQPQHFGDGTRLSIL.